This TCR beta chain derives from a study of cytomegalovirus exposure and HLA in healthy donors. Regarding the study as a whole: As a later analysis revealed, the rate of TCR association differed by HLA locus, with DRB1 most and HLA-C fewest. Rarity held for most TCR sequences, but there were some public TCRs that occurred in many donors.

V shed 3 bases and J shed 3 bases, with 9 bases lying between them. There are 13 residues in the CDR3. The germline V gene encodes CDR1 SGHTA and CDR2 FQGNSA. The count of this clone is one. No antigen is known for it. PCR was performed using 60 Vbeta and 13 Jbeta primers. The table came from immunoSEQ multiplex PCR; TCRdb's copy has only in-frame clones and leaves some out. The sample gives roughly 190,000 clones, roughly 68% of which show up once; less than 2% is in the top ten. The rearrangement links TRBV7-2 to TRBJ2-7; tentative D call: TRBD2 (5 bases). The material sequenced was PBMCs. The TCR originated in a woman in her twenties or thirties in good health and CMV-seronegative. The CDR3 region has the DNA TGTGCCAGCAGCTTCGGCGGGTTCTACGAGCAGTACTTC. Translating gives CASSFGGFYEQYF.